This T cell receptor (beta chain) was sequenced in a study of T cell responses to AZD1222 COVID-19 vaccine. Details on this clone: The antigen remains unidentified.

V lost 0 bases, J lost 5 bases, and 17 bases lay in between. The CDR3 contains 16 residues. Per germline, CDR1 SGHRS and CDR2 YFSETQ. Generated by immunoSEQ multiplex PCR, the TCRdb table keeps only in-frame clones and is missing some. The table shows 60,000 to 65,000 clones, with around 75% occurring only once. General study points: Most donors were white British, females outnumbered males, and clonal diversity was possibly underestimated. Baseline testing showed seropositivity in only five or six AZD1222 recipients. An increase in Spike-specific TCR breadth and depth was observed after two AZD1222 doses.

The sequencing used peripheral blood, collected on day 0 of AZD1222 vaccination. The source of this sequence is an adult in good health. The chain is built from TRBV5-1 and TRBJ1-1, with D perhaps TRBD1 (5 bases). CDR3 in amino acids: CASSLDPAGVSTEAFF. The DNA of the CDR3 is TGCGCCAGCAGCTTGGACCCCGCGGGGGTTTCGACTGAAGCTTTCTTT.